These T cell receptor beta chains were read from a single sample in a study of T cell responses to AZD1222 COVID-19 vaccine. Data came from immunoSEQ multiplex PCR; TCRdb stores just in-frame clones and leaves some out. The sample consists of about 160,000 clones, around 92% of them appearing once. This specimen was peripheral blood, taken on day 0 of MenACWY control vaccination. The receptor set was obtained from an adult in good health. CDR3s include the opening cysteine and the closing phenylalanine or tryptophan. The order of the fields is CDR3 protein, CDR3 DNA, J gene, D gene, V gene, clone size. D genes are given only for firm matches. The size of a clone is reported for some rows only, either as once, few or many, or as a class for expanded clones.

CDR3 protein: CASSGGAGGSQETQYF
CDR3 DNA: TGTGCCAGCAGTGGAGGGGCGGGAGGGAGCCAAGAGACCCAGTACTTC
J gene: TRBJ2-5
D gene: TRBD2
V gene: TRBV11-2
clone size: -

CDR3 protein: CASSLRPINHPNTEAFF
CDR3 DNA: TGCGCCAGCAGCTTGCGACCGATCAACCATCCGAACACTGAAGCTTTCTTT
J gene: TRBJ1-1
D gene: -
V gene: TRBV5-1
clone size: -

CDR3 protein: CASSFSGTVKRSYGYTF
CDR3 DNA: TGTGCCAGCAGCTTTTCCGGGACAGTGAAAAGATCGTATGGCTACACCTTC
J gene: TRBJ1-2
D gene: TRBD1
V gene: TRBV7-9
clone size: -

CDR3 protein: CASSQAIEQKVHSDTQYF
CDR3 DNA: TGTGCCAGCAGCCAAGCTATAGAGCAGAAGGTACATTCAGATACGCAGTATTTT
J gene: TRBJ2-3
D gene: -
V gene: TRBV4-2
clone size: -

CDR3 protein: CASSTGVGTEAFF
CDR3 DNA: TGTGCCAGCAGTACAGGGGTAGGCACTGAAGCTTTCTTT
J gene: TRBJ1-1
D gene: TRBD1
V gene: TRBV5-5
clone size: -

CDR3 protein: CASSPTTGLAENIQYF
CDR3 DNA: TGTGCCAGCAGCCCCACCACAGGACTAGCGGAAAACATTCAGTACTTC
J gene: TRBJ2-4
D gene: TRBD2
V gene: TRBV7-9
clone size: -

CDR3 protein: CATSRSRTGVGEAFF
CDR3 DNA: TGTGCCACCAGCAGATCAAGGACAGGGGTAGGTGAAGCTTTCTTT
J gene: TRBJ1-1
D gene: TRBD1
V gene: TRBV15
clone size: once

CDR3 protein: CSARENTEAFF
CDR3 DNA: TGCAGTGCTAGGGAGAACACTGAAGCTTTCTTT
J gene: TRBJ1-1
D gene: -
V gene: TRBV20-1
clone size: -

CDR3 protein: CASSSSRLTNEKLFF
CDR3 DNA: TGTGCCAGCAGCTCAAGCAGGCTAACTAATGAAAAACTGTTTTTT
J gene: TRBJ1-4
D gene: -
V gene: TRBV11-3
clone size: -

CDR3 protein: CASSSYRAPNEKLFF
CDR3 DNA: TGTGCCAGCAGCTCCTACAGGGCCCCTAATGAAAAACTGTTTTTT
J gene: TRBJ1-4
D gene: -
V gene: TRBV7-8
clone size: -

CDR3 protein: CASTLGASGVYEQYF
CDR3 DNA: TGTGCCAGCACCCTGGGGGCTAGCGGGGTCTACGAGCAGTACTTC
J gene: TRBJ2-7
D gene: TRBD2
V gene: TRBV5-4
clone size: -

CDR3 protein: CASSFFPRGHPEAFF
CDR3 DNA: TGTGCCAGCAGTTTCTTCCCGAGGGGGCACCCTGAAGCTTTCTTT
J gene: TRBJ1-1
D gene: TRBD1
V gene: TRBV6-6
clone size: once

CDR3 protein: CASSSWTSGDTDTQYF
CDR3 DNA: TGTGCCAGCAGTTCCTGGACTAGCGGGGACACAGATACGCAGTATTTT
J gene: TRBJ2-3
D gene: TRBD2
V gene: TRBV28
clone size: -

CDR3 protein: CASSQDRGSRRAFF
CDR3 DNA: TGTGCCAGCAGCCAAGATCGGGGGTCTAGACGAGCTTTCTTT
J gene: TRBJ1-1
D gene: -
V gene: TRBV3-1/TRBV3-2
clone size: -

CDR3 protein: CASSQRSGRLGDTQYF
CDR3 DNA: TGCGCCAGCAGCCAGCGTAGCGGGAGGTTAGGGGATACGCAGTATTTT
J gene: TRBJ2-3
D gene: TRBD2
V gene: TRBV4-3
clone size: -

CDR3 protein: CASSLWSSVAYNEQFF
CDR3 DNA: TGTGCCAGCAGTTTATGGTCGTCGGTCGCGTACAATGAGCAGTTCTTC
J gene: TRBJ2-1
D gene: -
V gene: TRBV28
clone size: -

CDR3 protein: CASAGTGGLPNYGYTF
CDR3 DNA: TGTGCCAGTGCCGGGACAGGGGGGCTACCTAACTATGGCTACACCTTC
J gene: TRBJ1-2
D gene: TRBD1
V gene: TRBV19
clone size: -

CDR3 protein: CASSPPGFPDTGELFF
CDR3 DNA: TGTGCCAGTAGTCCCCCGGGGTTTCCGGACACCGGGGAGCTGTTTTTT
J gene: TRBJ2-2
D gene: -
V gene: TRBV19
clone size: -

CDR3 protein: CATSRAKTSGYEQYF
CDR3 DNA: TGTGCCACCAGCAGAGCGAAGACTAGCGGGTACGAGCAGTACTTC
J gene: TRBJ2-7
D gene: TRBD2
V gene: TRBV15
clone size: -

CDR3 protein: CASSHTGTGGDEQYF
CDR3 DNA: TGTGCCAGCAGCCATACCGGGACAGGGGGGGACGAGCAGTACTTC
J gene: TRBJ2-7
D gene: TRBD1
V gene: TRBV3-1/TRBV3-2
clone size: -

CDR3 protein: CATAKLGGTEAFF
CDR3 DNA: TGTGCCACTGCCAAATTAGGGGGCACTGAAGCTTTCTTT
J gene: TRBJ1-1
D gene: -
V gene: TRBV24-1
clone size: -

CDR3 protein: CASSYEGKNEQFF
CDR3 DNA: TGTGCCAGCAGTTACGAGGGGAAAAATGAGCAGTTCTTC
J gene: TRBJ2-1
D gene: -
V gene: TRBV6-5
clone size: -

CDR3 protein: CASGFSGRALEQFF
CDR3 DNA: TGTGCCAGCGGGTTTAGCGGGAGGGCCCTAGAGCAGTTCTTC
J gene: TRBJ2-1
D gene: TRBD2
V gene: TRBV27
clone size: -

CDR3 protein: CASRESSIGKLFF
CDR3 DNA: TGTGCCAGCAGGGAGTCTTCGATCGGAAAACTGTTTTTT
J gene: TRBJ1-4
D gene: -
V gene: TRBV2
clone size: -

CDR3 protein: CASSLPGGGYEQYF
CDR3 DNA: TGTGCCAGCAGCTTACCAGGGGGCGGCTACGAGCAGTACTTC
J gene: TRBJ2-7
D gene: TRBD1
V gene: TRBV7-3
clone size: -

CDR3 protein: CAWAGSYEQYF
CDR3 DNA: TGTGCCTGGGCCGGCTCCTACGAGCAGTACTTC
J gene: TRBJ2-7
D gene: -
V gene: TRBV30
clone size: once

CDR3 protein: CASSSDSYNTGELFF
CDR3 DNA: TGTGCCAGCAGCTCAGACAGCTATAACACCGGGGAGCTGTTTTTT
J gene: TRBJ2-2
D gene: -
V gene: TRBV11-2
clone size: -

CDR3 protein: CASSRSGPDREETQYF
CDR3 DNA: TGTGCCAGCAGCCGATCAGGGCCCGACAGGGAAGAGACCCAGTACTTC
J gene: TRBJ2-5
D gene: TRBD1
V gene: TRBV4-2
clone size: -

CDR3 protein: CASRFQGSQPQHF
CDR3 DNA: TGTGCCAGCAGGTTTCAAGGGAGTCAGCCCCAGCATTTT
J gene: TRBJ1-5
D gene: -
V gene: TRBV6-5
clone size: -

CDR3 protein: CASSDGVGLAGEQETQYF
CDR3 DNA: TGTGCCAGCAGTGATGGAGTAGGACTAGCGGGAGAACAAGAGACCCAGTACTTC
J gene: TRBJ2-5
D gene: TRBD2
V gene: TRBV2
clone size: -

CDR3 protein: CASSSSQWSSPLHF
CDR3 DNA: TGTGCCAGCAGTTCGAGCCAGTGGAGTTCACCCCTCCACTTT
J gene: TRBJ1-6
D gene: -
V gene: TRBV28
clone size: -

CDR3 protein: CASSWTGITDTQYF
CDR3 DNA: TGTGCCAGCAGTTGGACAGGGATCACAGATACGCAGTATTTT
J gene: TRBJ2-3
D gene: TRBD1
V gene: TRBV2
clone size: few

CDR3 protein: CATSDGGTYEQYF
CDR3 DNA: TGTGCCACCAGTGATGGCGGAACCTACGAGCAGTACTTC
J gene: TRBJ2-7
D gene: -
V gene: TRBV24-1
clone size: -

CDR3 protein: CASSTGPVQPQHF
CDR3 DNA: TGTGCCAGCAGTACAGGGCCCGTCCAGCCCCAGCATTTT
J gene: TRBJ1-5
D gene: -
V gene: TRBV12-3/TRBV12-4
clone size: -

CDR3 protein: CASSQGGFSYEQYF
CDR3 DNA: TGTGCCAGCAGCCAAGGGGGCTTCTCCTACGAGCAGTACTTC
J gene: TRBJ2-7
D gene: -
V gene: TRBV3-1/TRBV3-2
clone size: -

CDR3 protein: CASSLTLSGSSEQYF
CDR3 DNA: TGTGCCAGCAGCCTCACATTGAGCGGGAGTAGCGAGCAGTACTTC
J gene: TRBJ2-7
D gene: TRBD2
V gene: TRBV11-3
clone size: few

CDR3 protein: CASSSWDRQNEQFF
CDR3 DNA: TGCGCCAGCAGCTCCTGGGACAGGCAGAATGAGCAGTTCTTC
J gene: TRBJ2-1
D gene: TRBD1
V gene: TRBV5-1
clone size: -

CDR3 protein: CAWKAASNTGELFF
CDR3 DNA: TGTGCCTGGAAGGCAGCCTCGAACACCGGGGAGCTGTTTTTT
J gene: TRBJ2-2
D gene: -
V gene: TRBV30
clone size: -

CDR3 protein: CAWSVGGQGIPIYF
CDR3 DNA: TGTGCCTGGAGTGTTGGGGGACAGGGTATACCCATATATTTT
J gene: TRBJ1-3
D gene: TRBD1
V gene: TRBV30
clone size: -

CDR3 protein: CASSPPLVGEQYF
CDR3 DNA: TGTGCCAGCAGCCCCCCTCTGGTTGGCGAGCAGTACTTC
J gene: TRBJ2-7
D gene: -
V gene: TRBV9
clone size: -

CDR3 protein: CASSLAWPRTGDTQYF
CDR3 DNA: TGTGCCAGCAGCTTAGCTTGGCCCCGAACTGGGGATACGCAGTATTTT
J gene: TRBJ2-3
D gene: -
V gene: TRBV7-9
clone size: -

CDR3 protein: CASSSLGMRQPQHF
CDR3 DNA: TGTGCCAGCAGTTCTCTGGGGATGAGGCAGCCCCAGCATTTT
J gene: TRBJ1-5
D gene: -
V gene: TRBV6-5
clone size: -

CDR3 protein: CASSATGRSGNTIYF
CDR3 DNA: TGTGCCAGCAGCGCTACAGGGAGATCTGGAAACACCATATATTTT
J gene: TRBJ1-3
D gene: -
V gene: TRBV9
clone size: once

CDR3 protein: CASSWLAGVGARDTQYF
CDR3 DNA: TGTGCCAGCAGCTGGCTAGCGGGAGTTGGGGCAAGAGATACGCAGTATTTT
J gene: TRBJ2-3
D gene: TRBD2
V gene: TRBV7-9
clone size: -

CDR3 protein: CASSLARAPYGYTF
CDR3 DNA: TGTGCCAGCAGCTTAGCTAGGGCACCCTATGGCTACACCTTC
J gene: TRBJ1-2
D gene: -
V gene: TRBV7-2
clone size: -